This T cell receptor (beta chain) was recorded in a study of T cell repertoires in cytomegalovirus infection. Study background: Matching HLA type, along with CMV infection, was indicated by public TCR beta signatures. General observations from the study: Ex vivo, HLA-C-restricted CMV-specific TCR beta clonotypes prevailed over the rest of the response. Summed public TCR beta family frequency identified CMV carriers bearing the relevant HLA.

Germline V gene data show CDR1 as SGHVS and CDR2 as FQNEAQ. V lost 6 bases, J lost 3 bases, and 7 bases stayed unmatched. The CDR3 covers 17 residues. Using its own MiXCR run on the reads, TCRdb lists one record per CDR3 protein. Of some 250,000 distinct CDR3 sequences listed, approximately 9.2% are singletons. This clonotype has a handful of counts. Its antigen is unidentified. The genes are TRBV7-8 and TRBJ2-2, with TRBD2 matching 13 bases. The material sequenced was PBMCs. The receptor was isolated from a human donor in good health (CMV status not recorded). Some clones in this sample may be carry-over from other donors' samples. CDR3 sequence (DNA): TGTGCCAGCAGAGGGACTAGCGGGGTCTCTTACACCGGGGAGCTGTTTTTT. This translates into CASRGTSGVSYTGELFF.